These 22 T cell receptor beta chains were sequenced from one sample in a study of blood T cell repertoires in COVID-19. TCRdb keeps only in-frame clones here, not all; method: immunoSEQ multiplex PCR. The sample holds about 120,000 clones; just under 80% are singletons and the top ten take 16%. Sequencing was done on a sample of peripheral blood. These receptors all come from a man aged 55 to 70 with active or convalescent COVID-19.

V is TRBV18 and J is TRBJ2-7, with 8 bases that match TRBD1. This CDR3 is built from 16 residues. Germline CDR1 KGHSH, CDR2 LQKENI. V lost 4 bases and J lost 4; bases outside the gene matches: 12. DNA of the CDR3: TGTGCCAGCTCACTATCCACAGGGGGTTTAAGTTACGAGCAGTACTTC. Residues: CASSLSTGGLSYEQYF.

CDR3 protein: CASSPTSFSYEQYF. The CDR3 nucleotides are TGTGCCAGCTCACCGACTAGTTTCTCCTACGAGCAGTACTTC. The chain uses TRBV18 and TRBJ2-7, with D possibly TRBD2 on 6 matching bases. Germline CDR1 and CDR2: KGHSH and LQKENI. The CDR3 is made up of 14 amino acids. V gave up 3 bases and J gave up 0 bases, with 9 bases separating them.

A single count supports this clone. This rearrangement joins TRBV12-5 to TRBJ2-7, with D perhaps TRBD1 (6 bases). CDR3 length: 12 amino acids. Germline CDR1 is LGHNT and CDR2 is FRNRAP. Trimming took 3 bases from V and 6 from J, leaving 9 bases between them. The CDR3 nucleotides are TGTGCTAGTGGTTTCGAAGGGGGCGAGCAGTACTTC. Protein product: CASGFEGGEQYF.

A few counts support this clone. CDR3 nucleotide sequence: TGCGCCAGCAGCCAAAGGTGGCGGGGGCAAGAGACCCAGTACTTC. Protein sequence: CASSQRWRGQETQYF. The chain has TRBV4-1 and TRBJ2-5, with TRBD2 matching over 7 bases. The CDR3 totals 15 residues. The germline V gene has CDR1 MGHRA and CDR2 YSYEKL. V gave up 2 bases and J gave up 2 bases; unmatched junction bases: 5.

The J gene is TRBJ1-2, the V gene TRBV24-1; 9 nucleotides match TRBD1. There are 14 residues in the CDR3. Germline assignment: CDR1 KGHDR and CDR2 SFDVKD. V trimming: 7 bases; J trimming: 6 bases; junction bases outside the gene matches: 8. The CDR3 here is CATSPQGAGDGYTF. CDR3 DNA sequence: TGTGCCACCAGCCCACAGGGGGCAGGGGATGGCTACACCTTC.

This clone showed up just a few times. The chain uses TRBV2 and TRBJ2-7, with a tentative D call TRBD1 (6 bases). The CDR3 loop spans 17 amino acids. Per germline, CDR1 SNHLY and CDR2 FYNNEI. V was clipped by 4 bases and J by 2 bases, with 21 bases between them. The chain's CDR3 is CASSAGISGTNTYEQYF. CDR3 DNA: TGTGCCAGCAGTGCTGGCATCTCCGGGACAAATACCTACGAGCAGTACTTC. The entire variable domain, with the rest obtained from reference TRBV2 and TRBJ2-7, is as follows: EPEVTQTPSHQVTQMGQEVILRCVPISNHLYFYWYRQILGQKVEFLVSFYNNEISEKSEIFDDQFSVERPDGSNFTLKIRSTKLEDSAMYFCASSAGISGTNTYEQYFGPGTRLTVT.

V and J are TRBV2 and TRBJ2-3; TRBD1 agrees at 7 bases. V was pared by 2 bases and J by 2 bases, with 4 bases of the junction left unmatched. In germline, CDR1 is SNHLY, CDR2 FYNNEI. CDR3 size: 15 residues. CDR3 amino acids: CASSERGQNTDTQYF. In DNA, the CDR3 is TGTGCCAGCAGTGAACGGGGACAGAACACAGATACGCAGTATTTT.

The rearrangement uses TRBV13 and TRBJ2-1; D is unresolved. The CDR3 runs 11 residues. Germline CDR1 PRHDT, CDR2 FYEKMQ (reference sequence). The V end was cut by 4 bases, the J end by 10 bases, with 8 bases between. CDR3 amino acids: CASSSGWEQFF. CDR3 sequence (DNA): TGTGCCAGCAGCTCCGGGTGGGAGCAGTTCTTC.

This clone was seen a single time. The chain's CDR3 is CASSVGLRVGLSEAFF. As DNA, the CDR3 is TGTGCCAGCAGCGTAGGCTTGAGGGTAGGATTAAGTGAAGCTTTCTTT. The V gene is TRBV9, the J gene TRBJ1-1; no reliable D call. V lost 0 bases to trimming and J lost 7 bases, with 19 bases between them. This CDR3 contains 16 residues. Germline assignment: CDR1 SGDLS and CDR2 YYNGEE.

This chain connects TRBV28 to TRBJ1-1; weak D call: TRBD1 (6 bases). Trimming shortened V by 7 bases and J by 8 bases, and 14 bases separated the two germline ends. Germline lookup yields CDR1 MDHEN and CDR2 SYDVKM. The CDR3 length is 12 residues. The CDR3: CASMMGAREAFF. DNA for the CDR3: TGTGCCAGCATGATGGGGGCAAGAGAAGCTTTCTTT.

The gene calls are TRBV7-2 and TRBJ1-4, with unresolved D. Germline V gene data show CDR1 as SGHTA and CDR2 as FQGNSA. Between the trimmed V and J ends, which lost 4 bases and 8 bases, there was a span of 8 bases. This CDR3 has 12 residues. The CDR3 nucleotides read TGTGCCAGCAGCTCCGAGGGCGAAAAACTGTTTTTT. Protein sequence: CASSSEGEKLFF.

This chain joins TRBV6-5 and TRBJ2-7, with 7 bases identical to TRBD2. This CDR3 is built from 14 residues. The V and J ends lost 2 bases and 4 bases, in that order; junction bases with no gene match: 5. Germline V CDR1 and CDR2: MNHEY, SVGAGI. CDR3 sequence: CASSYGGERYEQYF. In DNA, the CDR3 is TGTGCCAGCAGTTACGGGGGGGAGAGATACGAGCAGTACTTC.

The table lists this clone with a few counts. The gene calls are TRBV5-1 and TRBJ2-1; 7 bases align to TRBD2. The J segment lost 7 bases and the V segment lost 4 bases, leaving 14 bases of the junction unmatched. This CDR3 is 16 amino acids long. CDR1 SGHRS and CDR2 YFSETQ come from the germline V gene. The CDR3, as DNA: TGCGCCAGCAGCACCGCACCGGGGCTAGCGGCAAATGAGCAGTTCTTC. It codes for CASSTAPGLAANEQFF.

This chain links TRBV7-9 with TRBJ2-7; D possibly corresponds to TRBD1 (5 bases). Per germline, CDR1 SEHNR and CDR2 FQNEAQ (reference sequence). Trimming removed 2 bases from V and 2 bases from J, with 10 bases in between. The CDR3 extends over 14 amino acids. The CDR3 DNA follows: TGTGCCAGCAGCTTATTCGACAGTACCTACGAGCAGTACTTC. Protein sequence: CASSLFDSTYEQYF. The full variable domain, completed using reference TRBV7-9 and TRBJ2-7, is DTGVSQNPRHKITKRGQNVTFRCDPISEHNRLYWYRQTLGQGPEFLTYFQNEAQLEKSRLLSDRFSAERPKGSFSTLEIQRTEQGDSAMYLCASSLFDSTYEQYFGPGTRLTVT.

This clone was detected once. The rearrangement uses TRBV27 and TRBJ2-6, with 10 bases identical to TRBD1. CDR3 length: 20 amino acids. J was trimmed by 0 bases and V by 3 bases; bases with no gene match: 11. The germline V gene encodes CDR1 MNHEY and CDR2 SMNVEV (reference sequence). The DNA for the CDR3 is TGTGCCAGCAGTTTGCGCCCTACGACAGGGGGCCACTCTGGGGCCAACGTCCTGACTTTC. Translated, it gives CASSLRPTTGGHSGANVLTF.

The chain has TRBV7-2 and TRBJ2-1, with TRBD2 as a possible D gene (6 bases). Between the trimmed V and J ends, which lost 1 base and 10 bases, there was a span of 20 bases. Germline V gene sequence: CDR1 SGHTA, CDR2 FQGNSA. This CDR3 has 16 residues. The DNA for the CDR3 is TGTGCCAGCAGCTTAGGGGGAGCCGGGGGAGCCCGGGAGCAGTTCTTC. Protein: CASSLGGAGGAREQFF.

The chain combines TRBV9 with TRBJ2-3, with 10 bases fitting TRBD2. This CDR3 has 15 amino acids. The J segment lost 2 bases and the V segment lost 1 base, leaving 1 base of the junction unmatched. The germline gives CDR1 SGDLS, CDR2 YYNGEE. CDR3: CASSVTSGTTDTQYF. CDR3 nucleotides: TGTGCCAGCAGCGTAACTAGCGGGACCACAGATACGCAGTATTTT.

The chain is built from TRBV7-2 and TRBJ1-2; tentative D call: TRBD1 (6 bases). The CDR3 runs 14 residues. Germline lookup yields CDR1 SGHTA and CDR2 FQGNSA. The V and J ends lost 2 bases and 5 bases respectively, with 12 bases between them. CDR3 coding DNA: TGTGCCAGCAGCTTAATTCCAGGGGAGTATGGCTACACCTTC. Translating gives CASSLIPGEYGYTF. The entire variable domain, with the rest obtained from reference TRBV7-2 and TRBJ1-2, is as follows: GAGVSQSPSNKVTEKGKDVELRCDPISGHTALYWYRQSLGQGLEFLIYFQGNSAPDKSGLPSDRFSAERTGGSVSTLTIQRTQQEDSAVYLCASSLIPGEYGYTFGSGTRLTVV.

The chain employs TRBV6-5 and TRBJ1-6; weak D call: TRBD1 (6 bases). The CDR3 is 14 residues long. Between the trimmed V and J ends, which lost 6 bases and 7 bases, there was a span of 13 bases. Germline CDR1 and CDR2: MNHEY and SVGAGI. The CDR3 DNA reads TGTGCCAGCAGCCCCAGCAGGGGAAATTCACCCCTCCACTTT. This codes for CASSPSRGNSPLHF.

The CDR3 spells CASSSSGRASEQYF. CDR3 DNA sequence: TGTGCCAGCAGTAGTAGCGGGAGGGCCTCCGAGCAGTACTTC. The V gene is TRBV6-6, the J gene TRBJ2-7, with TRBD2 identical over 11 bases. CDR3 size: 14 residues. V lost 5 bases, J lost 6 bases, and 6 bases stayed unmatched. Germline V gene lookup returns CDR1 MNHNY and CDR2 SVGAGI (reference sequence).

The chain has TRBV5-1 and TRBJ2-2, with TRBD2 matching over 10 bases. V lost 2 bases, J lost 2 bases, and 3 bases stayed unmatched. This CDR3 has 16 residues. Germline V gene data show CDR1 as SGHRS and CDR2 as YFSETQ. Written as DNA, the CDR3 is TGCGCCAGCAGCTTCCCTAGCGGGGGCAACACCGGGGAGCTGTTTTTT. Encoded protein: CASSFPSGGNTGELFF. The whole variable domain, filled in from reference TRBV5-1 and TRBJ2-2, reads KAGVTQTPRYLIKTRGQQVTLSCSPISGHRSVSWYQQTPGQGLQFLFEYFSETQRNKGNFPGRFSGRQFSNSRSEMNVSTLELGDSALYLCASSFPSGGNTGELFFGEGSRLTVL.

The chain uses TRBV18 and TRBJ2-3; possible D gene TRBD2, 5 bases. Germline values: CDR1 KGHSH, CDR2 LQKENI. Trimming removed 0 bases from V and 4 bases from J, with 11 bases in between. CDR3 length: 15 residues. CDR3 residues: CASSPPDGVPDTQYF. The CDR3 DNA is TGTGCCAGCTCACCACCGGACGGGGTGCCAGATACGCAGTATTTT.